This T cell receptor beta chain is drawn from a study of shared clonotypes between healthy human individuals. Germline V lookup: CDR1 SEHNR, CDR2 FQNEAQ (reference sequence). Trimming at V came to 2 bases and at J to 10 bases, leaving 7 bases not matched to a gene. The CDR3 length is 15 residues. Deep was the level at which the assay was run. The assay was immunoSEQ multiplex PCR, and TCRdb's table has in-frame clones only and misses some. Seen here are over a million clones, 98% to 99% observed once, and the top ten hold 0.36%. From CD4+ cells came CD45RA+ naive and CD45RA-negative memory subsets. Study conclusions and caveats: Clonotypes which were not shared had lower generation probabilities than clonotypes that all four donors shared. In the sorted subsets, rarefaction showed sequencing was incomplete despite large depth.

Points on this clone: As yet, its antigen is unknown.

The material sequenced was naive CD4+ T cells sorted from blood. As to subset: CD45RA+ positively selected. The receptor comes from a man aged 25-45 years in good health. The chain links TRBV7-9 to TRBJ2-1; TRBD2 agrees at 11 bases. CDR3 nucleotides: TGTGCCAGCAGCTTAAGGGGACTAGCGGCGGGGGAGCAGTTCTTC. It encodes CASSLRGLAAGEQFF.